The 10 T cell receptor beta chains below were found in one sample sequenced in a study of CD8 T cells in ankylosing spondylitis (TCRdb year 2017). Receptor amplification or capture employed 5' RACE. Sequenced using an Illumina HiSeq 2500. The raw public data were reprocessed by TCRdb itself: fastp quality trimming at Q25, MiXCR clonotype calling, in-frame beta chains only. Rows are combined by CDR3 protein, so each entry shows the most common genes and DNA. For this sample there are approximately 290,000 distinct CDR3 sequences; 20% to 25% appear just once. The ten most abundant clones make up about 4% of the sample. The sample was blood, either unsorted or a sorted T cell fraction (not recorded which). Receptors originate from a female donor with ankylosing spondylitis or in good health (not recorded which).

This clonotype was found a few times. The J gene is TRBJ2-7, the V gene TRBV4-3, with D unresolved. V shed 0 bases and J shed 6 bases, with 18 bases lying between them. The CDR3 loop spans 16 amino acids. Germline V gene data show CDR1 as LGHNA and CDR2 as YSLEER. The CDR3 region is CASSQDAGRLWAEQYF. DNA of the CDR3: TGCGCCAGCAGCCAAGATGCTGGACGCCTTTGGGCCGAGCAGTACTTC.

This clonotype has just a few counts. The CDR3 DNA follows: TGCAGTGCCTGGGGCGGGACTAGCGGGACGTACCAAGAGACCCAGTACTTC. Amino acid sequence: CSAWGGTSGTYQETQYF. The chain is built from TRBV20-1 and TRBJ2-5, with 13 positions matching TRBD2. Germline trimming cut 6 bases from V and 0 bases from J; bases unmatched to any gene: 10. This CDR3 comprises 17 residues. Germline V CDR1 and CDR2: DFQATT, SNEGSKA (reference sequence).

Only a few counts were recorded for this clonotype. This chain's CDR3 is CASSPGGSKSYNEQFF. CDR3 sequence (DNA): TGTGCCAGCAGTCCGGGGGGCTCTAAGTCCTACAATGAGCAGTTCTTC. The V and J genes are TRBV6-2 or TRBV6-3 and TRBJ2-1; a weak D match, TRBD2 (7 bases). Germline V gene data show CDR1 as MNHEY and CDR2 as SVGEGT. The CDR3 runs 16 residues. Trimming took off 5 bases at V and 1 base at J, with 15 bases between the two ends.

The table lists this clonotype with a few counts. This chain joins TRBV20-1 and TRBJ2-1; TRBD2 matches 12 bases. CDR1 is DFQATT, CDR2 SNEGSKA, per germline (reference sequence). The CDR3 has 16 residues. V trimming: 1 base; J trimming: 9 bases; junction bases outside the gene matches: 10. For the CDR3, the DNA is TGCAGTGCTAGAGGCCCTCTAGCGGGAGGGTTAGGTGAGCAGTTCTTC. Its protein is CSARGPLAGGLGEQFF.

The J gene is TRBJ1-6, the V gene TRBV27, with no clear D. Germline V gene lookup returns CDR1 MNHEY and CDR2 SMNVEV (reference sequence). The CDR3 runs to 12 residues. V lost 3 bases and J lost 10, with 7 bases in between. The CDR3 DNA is TGTGCCAGCAGTTTTTTGGACTCACCCCTCCACTTT. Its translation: CASSFLDSPLHF.

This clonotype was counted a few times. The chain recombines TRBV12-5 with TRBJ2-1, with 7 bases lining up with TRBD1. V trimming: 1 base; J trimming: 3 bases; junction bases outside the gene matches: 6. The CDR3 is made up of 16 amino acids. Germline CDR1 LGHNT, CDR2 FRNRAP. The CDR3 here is CASGLDAGGYYNEQFF. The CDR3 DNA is TGTGCTAGTGGTTTGGACGCAGGGGGTTACTACAATGAGCAGTTCTTC.

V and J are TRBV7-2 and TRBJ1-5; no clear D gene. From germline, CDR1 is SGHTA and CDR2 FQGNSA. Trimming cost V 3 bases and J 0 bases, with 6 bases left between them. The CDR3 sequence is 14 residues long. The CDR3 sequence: CASSLADSNQPQHF. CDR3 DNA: TGTGCCAGCAGCTTGGCGGATAGCAATCAGCCCCAGCATTTT.

The CDR3 sequence is CAWSVSFKSEQYF. For the CDR3, the DNA is TGTGCCTGGAGTGTAAGTTTTAAGTCCGAGCAGTACTTC. The gene calls are TRBV30 and TRBJ2-7; no firm D call. This CDR3 is 13 amino acids long. Germline V CDR1 and CDR2: GTSNPN, SVGIG (reference sequence). Trimming removed 0 bases at V and 6 bases at J, with 12 bases between.

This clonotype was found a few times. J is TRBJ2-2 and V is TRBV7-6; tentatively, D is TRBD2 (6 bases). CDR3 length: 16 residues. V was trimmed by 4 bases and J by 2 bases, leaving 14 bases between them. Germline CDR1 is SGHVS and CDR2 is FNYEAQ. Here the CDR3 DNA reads TGTGCCAGCAGCTCGAAGGGTAGCGGAAACACCGGGGAGCTGTTTTTT. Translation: CASSSKGSGNTGELFF. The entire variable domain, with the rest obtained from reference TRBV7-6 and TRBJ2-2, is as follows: GAGVSQSPRYKVTKRGQDVALRCDPISGHVSLYWYRQALGQGPEFLTYFNYEAQQDKSGLPNDRFSAERPEGSISTLTIQRTEQRDSAMYRCASSSKGSGNTGELFFGEGSRLTVL.

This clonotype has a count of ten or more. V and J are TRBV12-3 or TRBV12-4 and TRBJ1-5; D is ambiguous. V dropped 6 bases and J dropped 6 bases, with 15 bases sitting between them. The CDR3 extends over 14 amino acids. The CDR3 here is CASSKDLAGQPQHF. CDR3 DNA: TGTGCCAGCAGCAAGGACCTCGCAGGTCAGCCCCAGCATTTT.